This is a list of T cell receptor beta chains from one sample in a study of T cell responses to AZD1222 COVID-19 vaccine. Produced via immunoSEQ multiplex PCR; TCRdb's table is partial and in-frame only. This sample has fewer than 150,000 clones; more than 85% occur once, and the top ten carry approximately 3.4%. The sequencing here drew on peripheral blood, taken on day 0 of AZD1222 vaccination. Receptors were obtained from an adult in good health. The CDR3 runs from the conserved cysteine through the conserved F or W. Size is omitted from some rows. Given values are once, few, many or a class for expanded clones.

TRBJ2-5 12 TRBV28 NA CASSLLAETQYF
TRBJ1-1 13 TRBV18 NA CASSPTRETEAFF
TRBJ2-3 16 TRBV6-2/TRBV6-3 NA CASSPGLAGVPDTQYF
TRBJ1-5 15 TRBV6-5 once CASSTRQGANQPQHF
TRBJ1-2 16 TRBV12-5 NA CASGLVLTGSNYGYTF
TRBJ2-2 14 TRBV11-1 NA CASSDGANTGELFF
TRBJ1-1 15 TRBV28 once CASSLPPGLGTEAFF
TRBJ2-7 16 TRBV4-1 NA CASSQNPGGTTYEQYF
TRBJ1-5 15 TRBV19 NA CASRAQGASNQPQHF
TRBJ2-5 15 TRBV7-9 NA CASSLPRRLGETQYF
TRBJ2-2 14 TRBV18 NA CASSLPLSTGELFF
TRBJ1-1 14 TRBV7-2 NA CASSSVTGSTEAFF
TRBJ1-3 16 TRBV27 NA CASSGQAPWSGNTIYF
TRBJ1-1 13 TRBV6-5 NA CASRDRGDTEAFF
TRBJ1-1 16 TRBV5-1 NA CASSVSRSAGNTEAFF
TRBJ2-7 16 TRBV28 NA CASSLYPPPSVHEQYF
TRBJ1-1 13 TRBV6-2/TRBV6-3 NA CASSETLWYEAFF